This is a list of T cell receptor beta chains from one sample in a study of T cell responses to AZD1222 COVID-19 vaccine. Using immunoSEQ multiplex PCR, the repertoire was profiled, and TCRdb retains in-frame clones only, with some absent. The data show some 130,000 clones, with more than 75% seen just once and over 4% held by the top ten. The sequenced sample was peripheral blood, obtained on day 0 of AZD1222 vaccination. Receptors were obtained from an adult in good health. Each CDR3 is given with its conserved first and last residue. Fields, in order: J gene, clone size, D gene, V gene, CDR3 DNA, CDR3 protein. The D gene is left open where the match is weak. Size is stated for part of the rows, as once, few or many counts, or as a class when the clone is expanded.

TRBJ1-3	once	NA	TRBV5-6	TGTGCCAGCAGCTTGGCCGGGGAGCCTGGAAACACCATATATTTT	CASSLAGEPGNTIYF
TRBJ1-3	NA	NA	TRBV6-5	TGTGCCAGCAGAGGAATGCTATCTGGAAACACCATATATTTT	CASRGMLSGNTIYF
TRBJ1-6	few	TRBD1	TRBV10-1	TGCGCCAGCAGTGAGTTAGGGACAGCTAATTCACCCCTCCACTTT	CASSELGTANSPLHF
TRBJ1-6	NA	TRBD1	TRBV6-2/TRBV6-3	TGTGCCAGCAGTAACACCGGGACAGGGATCTCACCCCTCCACTTT	CASSNTGTGISPLHF
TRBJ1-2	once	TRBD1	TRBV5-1	TGCGCCAGCAGCGTACACAGGGGGCAGGACTATGGCTACACCTTC	CASSVHRGQDYGYTF
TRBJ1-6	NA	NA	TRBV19	TGTGCCAGTAGTATCCCTTCGGACAGTTCACCCCTCCACTTT	CASSIPSDSSPLHF
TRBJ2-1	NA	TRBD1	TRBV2	TGTGCCAGCAACGACAGGGCCCAAAGTGAGCAGTTCTTC	CASNDRAQSEQFF
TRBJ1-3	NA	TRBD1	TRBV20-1	TGCAGTGCTAGTGGGACAGGGTGGGAAGGAAACACCATATATTTT	CSASGTGWEGNTIYF
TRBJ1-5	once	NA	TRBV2	TGTGCCAGCAGGACGCAGGGAGGCCAGCCCCAGCATTTT	CASRTQGGQPQHF
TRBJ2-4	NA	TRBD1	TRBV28	TGTGCCAGCGGGAGAAACTTAGGACAGGGCATTCATGGAAACATTCAGTACTTC	CASGRNLGQGIHGNIQYF
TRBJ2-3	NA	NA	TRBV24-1	TGTGCCACCAGTGACCGACAGCATACGCAGTATTTT	CATSDRQHTQYF
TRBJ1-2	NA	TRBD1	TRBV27	TGTGCCAGCAGGGGACAGGACAGAGGTGGCTACACCTTC	CASRGQDRGGYTF
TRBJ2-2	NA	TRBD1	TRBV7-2	TGTGCCAGCAGCAGGACAGGGGACACCGGGGAGCTGTTTTTT	CASSRTGDTGELFF
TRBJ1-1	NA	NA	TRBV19	TGTGCCACCGCATTGACAGGGAACACTGAAGCTTTCTTT	CATALTGNTEAFF
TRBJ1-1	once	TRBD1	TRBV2	TGTGCCAGCAGTGACCCTGGACAGGCGCAGATGAACACTGAAGCTTTCTTT	CASSDPGQAQMNTEAFF
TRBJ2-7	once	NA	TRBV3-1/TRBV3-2	TGTGCCAGCAGCCAAGCCAGCCAGATGGTTAACTACGAGCAGTACTTC	CASSQASQMVNYEQYF
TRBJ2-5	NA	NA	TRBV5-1	TGCGCCAGCAGCTTGGGGCAGGGAGGACAAGAGACCCAGTACTTC	CASSLGQGGQETQYF
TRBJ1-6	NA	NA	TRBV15	TGTGCCACCAGCAGAGAAAATCGGGGGTCTTATAATTCACCCCTCCACTTT	CATSRENRGSYNSPLHF
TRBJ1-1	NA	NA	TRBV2	TGTGCCAGCAAATTGGGGCAGGGGTCCACTGAAGCTTTCTTT	CASKLGQGSTEAFF
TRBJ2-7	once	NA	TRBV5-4	TGTGCCAGCAGCCTCGGGGACCACGAGCAGTACTTC	CASSLGDHEQYF
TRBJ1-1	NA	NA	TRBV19	TGTGCCAGTAGTATAGGTCTGAGGATGGGGACCACTGAAGCTTTCTTT	CASSIGLRMGTTEAFF
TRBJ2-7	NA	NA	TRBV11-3	TGTGCCAGCAGCGAGTCGGGGCAGGGGATTCGGTACTTC	CASSESGQGIRYF
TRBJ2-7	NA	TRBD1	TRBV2	TGTGCCAGCAAACCTGACAGGGCTCTTCGGTACGAGCAGTACTTC	CASKPDRALRYEQYF
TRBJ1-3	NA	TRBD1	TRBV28	TGTGCCAGCAGTTTAGGGGGACAGGGAAGTGGCACCATATATTTT	CASSLGGQGSGTIYF
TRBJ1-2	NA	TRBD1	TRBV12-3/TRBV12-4	TGTGCCAGCAGCCGCCAGGGGGCGCTTGGCTACACCTTC	CASSRQGALGYTF
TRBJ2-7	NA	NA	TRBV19	TGTGCCAGTAGTGTTCCGGGACAATACGAGCAGTACTTC	CASSVPGQYEQYF
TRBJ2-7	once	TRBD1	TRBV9	TGTGCCAGCAGCCGGGCCGGGACAGGGCTGGACGAGCAGTACTTC	CASSRAGTGLDEQYF
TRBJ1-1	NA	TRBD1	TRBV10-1	TGCGCCAGCAGTGCCGCAAATCGACAGGGAGAAGCTTTCTTT	CASSAANRQGEAFF
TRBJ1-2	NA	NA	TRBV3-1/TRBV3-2	TGTGCCAGCAGCCAAGATATGGTCCCCGTCGAGGGCTACACCTTC	CASSQDMVPVEGYTF
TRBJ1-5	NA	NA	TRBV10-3	TGTGCCATCAGCGCACAGGGATCGAGGGATCAGCCCCAGCATTTT	CAISAQGSRDQPQHF
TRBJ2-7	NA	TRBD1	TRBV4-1	TGCGCCAGCAGCCCCCTCTATGGGGACAGGGGGGTGGAGCAGTACTTC	CASSPLYGDRGVEQYF
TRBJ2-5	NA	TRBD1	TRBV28	TGTGCCAGCAGTTTTGGACAGGGGATCAGAGAGACCCAGTACTTC	CASSFGQGIRETQYF
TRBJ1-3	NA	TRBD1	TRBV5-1	TGCGCCAGCAGCAGGGGACAGGCCCCTGGAAACACCATATATTTT	CASSRGQAPGNTIYF
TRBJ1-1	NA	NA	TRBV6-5	TGTGCCAGCAGGGACGGGGGGAGGGTTAACACTGAAGCTTTCTTT	CASRDGGRVNTEAFF
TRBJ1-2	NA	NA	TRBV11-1	TGTGCCAGCAGCTTCGCGAAGGCAGGGAGTGGCTACACCTTC	CASSFAKAGSGYTF